This T cell receptor beta chain was profiled in a study of cytomegalovirus exposure and HLA in healthy donors. The CDR3 contains 14 residues. V was clipped by 5 bases and J by 6 bases; unmatched bases: 3. Looked up from germline, CDR1 is LNHDA and CDR2 is SQIVND (reference sequence). Findings and limits, study-wide: Across donors, most TCRs were seen rarely, yet some public ones were widespread. In terms of immune exposure information, only CMV serostatus was available.

With 60 Vbeta and 13 Jbeta primers, the PCR was carried out. Under the authors' procedure: Roughly 10 million shared chains were among the approximately 87 million unique TCR beta chains that a later analysis counted. TCRdb's table, derived via immunoSEQ multiplex PCR, lists solely in-frame clones and lacks some. Clone size and the V and J calls come from that table; the DNA yielded D and trimming. The profile shows 70,000 or so clones, less than 70% of them singletons. A remark on this clone: What it recognizes is unknown.

Specimen: PBMCs. The TCR was taken from a woman aged 45-59 years in good health and CMV-seronegative. This chain links TRBV19 with TRBJ1-5, with 11 bases aligning to TRBD1. CDR3: CASSLDRGLQPQHF. The CDR3 DNA is TGTGCCAGTAGTTTGGACAGGGGGCTTCAGCCCCAGCATTTT.